This T cell receptor beta chain was sequenced during a study of T cell responses to AZD1222 COVID-19 vaccine. Study results and limitations: Within unmutated variant regions lay the reported targets of nearly half of spike-specific TCRs. Spike-specific TCR breadth and depth both grew after two AZD1222 doses. Spike-wide coverage was observed for vaccine-associated CD4 TCRs, with dominant responses at 160-218 and 743-854.

As to this clone: Its antigen is undetermined.

Trimming removed 6 bases at V and 9 bases at J, with 12 bases between. Germline CDR1 MDHEN, CDR2 SYDVKM. The CDR3 is made up of 12 amino acids. The repertoire was sequenced with immunoSEQ multiplex PCR; TCRdb's copy has only in-frame clones and lacks some. The sample consists of tens of thousands of clones, approximately 90% of them appearing once. The source was peripheral blood, collected on day 0 of MenACWY control vaccination. The sequence was obtained from an adult in good health. This rearrangement joins TRBV28 to TRBJ2-1; D might be TRBD1 (5 bases). The CDR3 loop reads CASSLRGFEQFF. The CDR3 nucleotides read TGTGCCAGCAGCCTAAGGGGCTTTGAGCAGTTCTTC.